Presented here are 2 T cell receptor beta chains from one specimen sequenced in a study of beta chain features in type 1 diabetes. No antigen has been assigned to these receptors. Study observations and caveats: Moderate but significant shortening of TCRB CDR3s was recorded in all four CD4+ subsets from Type 1 diabetes patients.

Expressed TCRB transcripts were sequenced, since all the RNA that had been isolated was reverse transcribed. TCRdb's copy holds only in-frame clones and misses some; the assay was immunoSEQ multiplex PCR. The top ten hold around 0.13% of the sample, which has roughly 50,000 clones, around 40% seen once. The sequencing input was stem cell memory CD4+ T cells from blood. These receptors were collected from a man aged 25-45 years with type 1 diabetes.

The chain carries TRBV6-4 and TRBJ2-1; tentatively, D is TRBD1 (6 bases). CDR3 length equals 15 residues. CDR1 is MRHNA and CDR2 is SNTAGT in the germline V gene. V lost 3 bases, J lost 3 bases, and 12 bases lay in between. CDR3 in amino acids: CASSEQGSGYNEQFF. CDR3 bases: TGTGCCAGCAGTGAACAGGGTAGTGGCTACAATGAGCAGTTCTTC.

The chain is built from TRBV30 and TRBJ1-1; the D gene is possibly TRBD1 (6 bases). This CDR3 region has 13 residues. The V gene lost 5 bases and the J gene lost 7 bases, with 17 bases spanning the gap. Germline V gene lookup returns CDR1 GTSNPN and CDR2 SVGIG (reference sequence). CDR3 nucleotide sequence: TGTGCCTGGGGTGGACCGGGGACACTTGAAGCTTTCTTT. It is translated as CAWGGPGTLEAFF. The entire variable domain, with the rest obtained from reference TRBV30 and TRBJ1-1, is as follows: SQTIHQWPATLVQPVGSPLSLECTVEGTSNPNLYWYRQAAGRGLQLLFYSVGIGQISSEVPQNLSASRPQDRQFILSSKKLLLSDSGFYLCAWGGPGTLEAFFGQGTRLTVV.